The 20 T cell receptor beta chains given below trace back to one sample, sequenced in a study of T-cell reconstitution after alpha-beta-depleted transplantation in children. Using unique molecular identifiers, the investigators prepared the TCRbeta library. TCRdb processed the PCR reads anew with MiXCR; each CDR3 protein has one entry. The data contain fewer than 90,000 distinct CDR3 sequences, 6% to 8% of them singletons. This specimen consisted of PBMCs from the stem cell graft donor, obtained from the stem cell graft. The receptors shown here come from a human donor who donated a stem cell graft to a child with acute lymphoblastic leukemia.

This clonotype was seen a few times. The chain uses TRBV18 and TRBJ2-7; 9 nucleotides match TRBD1. Germline CDR1 reads KGHSH; CDR2 reads LQKENI. V shed 1 base and J 1 base; nucleotides not matched to a gene: 5. The CDR3 runs 16 residues. The CDR3 reads CASSPLTGGASYEQYF. CDR3 nucleotide sequence: TGTGCCAGCTCACCACTTACAGGGGGCGCATCCTACGAGCAGTACTTC.

Ten or more counts support this clonotype. The rearrangement links TRBV5-1 to TRBJ2-3, with a possible D match to TRBD2 (5 bases). Germline-derived CDR1 and CDR2 are SGHRS and YFSETQ. V lost 0 bases, J lost 1 base, and 9 bases lay in between. This CDR3 contains 15 residues. CDR3 nucleotides: TGCGCCAGCAGCTTGGCCGCAGCGGGCACAGATACGCAGTATTTT. Translation gives CASSLAAAGTDTQYF.

Ten or more counts support this clonotype. The chain employs TRBV19 and TRBJ2-2, with TRBD1 matching over 7 bases. Germline values: CDR1 LNHDA, CDR2 SQIVND (reference sequence). The CDR3 totals 13 residues. J lost 6 bases, V lost 2 bases, and 0 bases had no gene match. DNA for the CDR3: TGTGCCAGTAGTATAAGGGGGCCCGGGGAGCTGTTTTTT. Translated, it gives CASSIRGPGELFF.

J is TRBJ2-7 and V is TRBV20-1, with 9 positions matching TRBD2. This CDR3 region has 13 residues. J was trimmed by 6 bases and V by 1 base; bases with no gene match: 4. The germline CDR1 and CDR2 sequences are DFQATT and SNEGSKA (reference sequence). The CDR3 here is CSARVGGGVEQYF. The CDR3 DNA reads TGCAGTGCTAGAGTTGGCGGGGGGGTCGAGCAGTACTTC.

In its sample, this clonotype was seen many times. V is TRBV12-3 or TRBV12-4 and J is TRBJ1-5; no clear D gene. V was clipped by 3 bases and J by 12 bases, with 12 bases between them. CDR3 length: 12 residues. CDR3 DNA: TGTGCCAGCAGTTTCGGTGGAGGATTCCAGCATTTT. It specifies CASSFGGGFQHF.

As regards this clonotype: A single base separates this from a much larger clone, so it may be a read error. The V call is TRBV6-1, the J call TRBJ2-7, with TRBD1 matching over 9 bases. CDR1 and CDR2 (germline): MNHNS, SASEGT. The CDR3 totals 18 residues. The CDR3 nucleotides are TGTGCCAGCAGTGAAGGGGGACAGGGATATTCGAGCTCCTACGAGCAGCACTTC. Amino acid sequence: CASSEGGQGYSSSYEQHF.

At least ten counts were recorded for this clonotype. The rearrangement uses TRBV25-1 and TRBJ2-7, with 7 bases aligning to TRBD2. Germline CDR1 MGHDK, CDR2 SYGVNS. V lost 3 bases, J lost 5 bases, and 10 bases stayed unmatched. The length of the CDR3 is 15 residues. Written as DNA, the CDR3 is TGTGCCAGCAGTGACCCTTCCGGGGGGAAGGACGAGCAGTACTTC. Translated, it gives CASSDPSGGKDEQYF.

This clonotype was detected ten times or more. The chain joins TRBV20-1 to TRBJ2-5; maybe TRBD2 (5 bases). Per the germline V gene, CDR1 is DFQATT and CDR2 is SNEGSKA (reference sequence). Trimming left V 7 bases short and J 7 bases short, with 16 bases between. The CDR3 is 12 amino acids. As DNA, the CDR3 is TGCAGTGTTATCGAGGGCCGGGGGACCCAGTACTTC. Residues: CSVIEGRGTQYF.

This clonotype was counted many times. The J gene is TRBJ2-3, the V gene TRBV6-2 or TRBV6-3; TRBD1 might be the D (5 bases). Germline CDR1 reads MNHEY; CDR2 reads SVGEGT. This CDR3 is built from 13 residues. Between the trimmed V and J ends, which lost 6 bases and 2 bases, there was a span of 9 bases. CDR3 coding DNA: TGTGCCAGCAGCCTGGGGCCCACAGATACGCAGTATTTT. Translated, it gives CASSLGPTDTQYF.

This clonotype showed up many times. The chain employs TRBV6-2 or TRBV6-3 and TRBJ1-2; 7 bases line up with TRBD1. V lost 5 bases, J lost 4 bases, and 7 bases stayed unmatched. The germline CDR1 and CDR2 sequences are MNHEY and SVGEGT. The CDR3 has 14 residues. The CDR3 reads CASSPPGQSYGYTF. The DNA of the CDR3 is TGTGCCAGCAGTCCTCCGGGACAGTCCTATGGCTACACCTTC.

This clonotype has ten or more counts. This chain joins TRBV7-9 and TRBJ1-1; D is undetermined. The CDR3 runs to 14 residues. Trimming removed 7 bases at V and 0 bases at J, with 12 bases between. From germline, CDR1 is SEHNR and CDR2 FQNEAQ (reference sequence). CDR3 protein: CASTSTGMNTEAFF. The CDR3 nucleotides read TGTGCCAGCACCTCCACGGGGATGAACACTGAAGCTTTCTTT.

CDR3 sequence (DNA): TGTGCCAGCAGCGGATATTTAGAGGGTGGCTACACCTTC. This sequence encodes CASSGYLEGGYTF. The rearrangement joins TRBV7-6 to TRBJ1-2; D not certain. Trimming took 5 bases from V and 7 from J, leaving 14 bases between them. The germline V gene has CDR1 SGHVS and CDR2 FNYEAQ. This CDR3 region has 13 residues.

Many counts were recorded for this clonotype. The chain links TRBV6-1 to TRBJ2-5; D uncertain. Germline assignment: CDR1 MNHNS and CDR2 SASEGT. The CDR3 is 14 residues long. Trimming cost V 8 bases and J 0 bases, with 13 bases left between them. In DNA form, the CDR3 reads TGTGCCAGCGGCCGAGACTTAAACCAAGAGACCCAGTACTTC. Translated, it gives CASGRDLNQETQYF.

Many counts were recorded for this clonotype. This chain links TRBV11-2 with TRBJ2-7; D might be TRBD1 (6 bases). This CDR3 region has 13 residues. Trimming removed 6 bases at V and 0 bases at J, with 9 bases between. Germline-derived CDR1 and CDR2 are SGHAT and FQNNGV. CDR3 coding DNA: TGTGCCAGCAGGGACAGCAGCTCCTACGAGCAGTACTTC. It yields the protein CASRDSSSYEQYF.

This clonotype appeared many times. This chain connects TRBV20-1 to TRBJ1-2; no firm D call. This CDR3 comprises 12 residues. Germline CDR1 DFQATT, CDR2 SNEGSKA (reference sequence). V lost 3 bases to trimming and J lost 8 bases, with 13 bases between them. The CDR3 coding sequence is TGCAGTGCTAGCGAGGGAAAAGGGGGCTACACCTTC. This encodes CSASEGKGGYTF.

This clonotype came up many times. V gene TRBV29-1 combines with J gene TRBJ2-1; tentatively, D is TRBD1 (6 bases). The V end was cut by 7 bases, the J end by 9 bases, with 10 bases between. The CDR3 length is 10 residues. CDR1 is SQVTM and CDR2 is ANQGSEA in the germline V gene. The CDR3 coding sequence is TGCAGCGCACCAGGGGTTGAGCAGTTCTTC. It encodes CSAPGVEQFF.

CDR3: CASSLIGYGNTIYF. The DNA of the CDR3 is TGTGCCAGCAGTTTAATCGGGTACGGAAACACCATATATTTT. The chain joins TRBV27 to TRBJ1-3; no clear D. V was pared by 2 bases and J by 4 bases, with 9 bases between. CDR1 is MNHEY and CDR2 is SMNVEV in the germline V gene (reference sequence). The CDR3 has 14 residues.

This clonotype was seen a few times. The chain recombines TRBV7-8 with TRBJ2-5; the D gene is possibly TRBD2 (6 bases). This CDR3 is built from 15 residues. Germline CDR1 is SGHVS and CDR2 is FQNEAQ. The germline V and J ends were trimmed by 8 bases and 2 bases, with 18 bases remaining between them. The DNA of the CDR3 is TGTGCCAGCGCACGTGTCGGCGGGAAACAAGAGACCCAGTACTTC. Translated: CASARVGGKQETQYF.

This clonotype was seen a handful of times. This chain links TRBV12-3 or TRBV12-4 with TRBJ1-5, with D unclear. V lost 3 bases and J lost 4, with 7 bases in between. This CDR3 has 13 amino acids. CDR3 in amino acids: CASSFLVNQPQHF. DNA of the CDR3: TGTGCCAGCAGTTTTTTGGTTAATCAGCCCCAGCATTTT.

V usage is TRBV29-1 and J usage is TRBJ1-3; 7 bases match TRBD1. V trimming: 7 bases; J trimming: 0 bases; junction bases outside the gene matches: 6. Germline CDR1 SQVTM, CDR2 ANQGSEA. There are 14 residues in the CDR3. CDR3 nucleotides: TGCAGCGCCTCAGACAGGGCCTCTGGAAACACCATATATTTT. It is translated as CSASDRASGNTIYF.